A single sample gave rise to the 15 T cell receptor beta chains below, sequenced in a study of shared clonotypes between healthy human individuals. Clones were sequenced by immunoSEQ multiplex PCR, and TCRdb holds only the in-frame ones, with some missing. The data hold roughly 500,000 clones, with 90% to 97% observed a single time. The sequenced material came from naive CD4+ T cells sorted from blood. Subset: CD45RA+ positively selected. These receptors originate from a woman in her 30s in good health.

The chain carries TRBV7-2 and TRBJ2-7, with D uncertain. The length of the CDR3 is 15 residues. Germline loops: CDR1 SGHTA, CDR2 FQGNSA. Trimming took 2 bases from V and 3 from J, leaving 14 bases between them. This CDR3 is CASSLSPPPGYEQYF. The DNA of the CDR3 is TGTGCCAGCAGCTTAAGCCCCCCCCCAGGCTACGAGCAGTACTTC. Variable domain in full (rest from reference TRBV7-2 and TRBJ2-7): GAGVSQSPSNKVTEKGKDVELRCDPISGHTALYWYRQSLGQGLEFLIYFQGNSAPDKSGLPSDRFSAERTGGSVSTLTIQRTQQEDSAVYLCASSLSPPPGYEQYFGPGTRLTVT.

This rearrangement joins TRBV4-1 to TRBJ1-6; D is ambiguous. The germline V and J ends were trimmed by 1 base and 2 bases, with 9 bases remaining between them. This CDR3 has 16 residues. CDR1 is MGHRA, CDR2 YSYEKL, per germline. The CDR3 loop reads CASSQGGIAYNSPLHF. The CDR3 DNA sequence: TGCGCCAGCAGCCAAGGGGGTATCGCCTATAATTCACCCCTCCACTTT.

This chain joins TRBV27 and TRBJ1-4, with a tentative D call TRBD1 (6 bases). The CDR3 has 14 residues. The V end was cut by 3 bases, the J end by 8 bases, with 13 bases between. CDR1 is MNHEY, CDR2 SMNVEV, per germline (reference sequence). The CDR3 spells CASSFMGGGEKLFF. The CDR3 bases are TGTGCCAGCAGTTTTATGGGGGGCGGCGAAAAACTGTTTTTT.

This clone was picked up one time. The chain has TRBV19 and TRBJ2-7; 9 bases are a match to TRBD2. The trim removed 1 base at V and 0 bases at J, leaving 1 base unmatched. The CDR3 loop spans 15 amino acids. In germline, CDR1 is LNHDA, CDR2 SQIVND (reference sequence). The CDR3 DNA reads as TGTGCCAGTAGTATAGCTAGCGGGGTCTCCTACGAGCAGTACTTC. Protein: CASSIASGVSYEQYF.

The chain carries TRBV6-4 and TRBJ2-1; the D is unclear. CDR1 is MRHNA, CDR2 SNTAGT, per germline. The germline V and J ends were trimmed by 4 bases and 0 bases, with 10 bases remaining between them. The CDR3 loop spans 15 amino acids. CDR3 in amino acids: CASSVWQTSYNEQFF. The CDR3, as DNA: TGTGCCAGCAGTGTTTGGCAAACCTCCTACAATGAGCAGTTCTTC.

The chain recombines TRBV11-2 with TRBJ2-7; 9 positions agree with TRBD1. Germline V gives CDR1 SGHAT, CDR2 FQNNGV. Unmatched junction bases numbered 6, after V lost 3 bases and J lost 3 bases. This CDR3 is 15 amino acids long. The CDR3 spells CASSFRGTGSYEQYF. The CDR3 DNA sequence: TGTGCCAGCAGCTTCCGCGGGACAGGGAGCTACGAGCAGTACTTC.

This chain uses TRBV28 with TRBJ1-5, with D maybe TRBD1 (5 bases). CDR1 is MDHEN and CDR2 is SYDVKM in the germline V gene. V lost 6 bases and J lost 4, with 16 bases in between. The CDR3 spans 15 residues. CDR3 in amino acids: CASRLTAGSNQPQHF. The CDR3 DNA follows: TGTGCCAGCAGGCTGACAGCGGGAAGTAATCAGCCCCAGCATTTT.

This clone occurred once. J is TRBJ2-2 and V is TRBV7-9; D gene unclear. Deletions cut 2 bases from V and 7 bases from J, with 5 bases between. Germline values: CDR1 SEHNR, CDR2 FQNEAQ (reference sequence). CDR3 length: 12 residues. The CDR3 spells CASSLLRGELFF. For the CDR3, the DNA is TGTGCCAGCAGCTTACTTCGCGGGGAGCTGTTTTTT.

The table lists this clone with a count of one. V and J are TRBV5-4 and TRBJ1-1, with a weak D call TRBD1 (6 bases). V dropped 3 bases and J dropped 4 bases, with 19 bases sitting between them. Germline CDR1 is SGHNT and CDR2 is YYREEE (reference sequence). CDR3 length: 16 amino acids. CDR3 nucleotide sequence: TGTGCCAGCAGCTCGGGGGGCACAGGGTTGGCCACTGAAGCTTTCTTT. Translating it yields CASSSGGTGLATEAFF.

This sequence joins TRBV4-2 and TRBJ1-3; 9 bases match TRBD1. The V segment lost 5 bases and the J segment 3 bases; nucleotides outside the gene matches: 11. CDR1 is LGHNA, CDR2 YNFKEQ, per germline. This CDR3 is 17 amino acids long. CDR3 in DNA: TGTGCCAGCAGCGCATCCTACAGGGGGCTATTTGGAAACACCATATATTTT. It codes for CASSASYRGLFGNTIYF.

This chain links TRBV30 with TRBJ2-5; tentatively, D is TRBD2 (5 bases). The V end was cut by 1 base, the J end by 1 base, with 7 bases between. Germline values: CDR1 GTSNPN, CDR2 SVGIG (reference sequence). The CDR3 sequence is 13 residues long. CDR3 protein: CAWSGLAQETQYF. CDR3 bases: TGTGCCTGGAGTGGCCTAGCCCAAGAGACCCAGTACTTC.

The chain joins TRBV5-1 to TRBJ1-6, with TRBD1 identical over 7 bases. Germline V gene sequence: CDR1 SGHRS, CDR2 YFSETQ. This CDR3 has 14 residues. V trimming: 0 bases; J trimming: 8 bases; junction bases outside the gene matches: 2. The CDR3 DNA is TGCGCCAGCAGCTTGGAAGGGGGCGATTCACCCCTCCACTTT. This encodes CASSLEGGDSPLHF.

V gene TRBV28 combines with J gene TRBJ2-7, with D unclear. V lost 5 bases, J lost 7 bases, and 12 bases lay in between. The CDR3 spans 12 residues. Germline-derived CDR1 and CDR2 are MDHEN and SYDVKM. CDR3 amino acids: CASSPLRLEQYF. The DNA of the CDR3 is TGTGCCAGCAGTCCATTGAGATTGGAGCAGTACTTC.

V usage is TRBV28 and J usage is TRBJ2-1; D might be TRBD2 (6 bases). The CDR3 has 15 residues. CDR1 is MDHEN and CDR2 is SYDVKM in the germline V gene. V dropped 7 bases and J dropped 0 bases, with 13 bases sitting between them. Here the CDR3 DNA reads TGTGCCAGCATCGGGGGTAGCGGCTCCTACAATGAGCAGTTCTTC. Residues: CASIGGSGSYNEQFF.

In DNA, the CDR3 is TGTGCCAGCAGCTTAGCCGACTTAACCCATGGCTACACCTTC. Protein sequence: CASSLADLTHGYTF. The V call is TRBV7-9, the J call TRBJ1-2; D is unclear. Germline V gene sequence: CDR1 SEHNR, CDR2 FQNEAQ (reference sequence). V shed 0 bases and J shed 6 bases, with 11 bases lying between them. The CDR3 is made up of 14 amino acids.